The TCR beta chain described here comes from a study of cytomegalovirus exposure and HLA in healthy donors. This clone was observed a handful of times. The antigen is undetermined. Vbeta (60) and Jbeta (13) primers were used in the PCR. Using immunoSEQ multiplex PCR, the repertoire was profiled, and TCRdb retains in-frame clones only, with some absent. The sample records 200,000 to 250,000 clones, approximately 79% being singletons. Study-wide findings and caveats: It was only CMV serostatus that was available as immune exposure information.

V was pared by 0 bases and J by 7 bases, with 8 bases of the junction left unmatched. Germline CDR1 and CDR2: MRHNA and SNTAGT. CDR3 length equals 17 residues. The receptor was isolated from a man in his fifties or sixties in good health and CMV-seronegative. The sample was PBMCs. This chain uses TRBV6-4 with TRBJ2-2; TRBD2 agrees at 10 bases. Here the CDR3 reads CASSDSRLAGVNGELFF. DNA for the CDR3: TGTGCCAGCAGTGACTCGAGGCTAGCGGGAGTAAACGGGGAGCTGTTTTTT.